The source of this TCR beta chain is a study of shared clonotypes between healthy human individuals (dated by TCRdb to between 2020 and 2021). About the investigation overall: A couple of women and a few men aged 18 to 49 years were included in the cohort. For each donor, CD4 naive and CD4 memory were each run on three plates, CD8 naive on two plates, and CD8 memory on one plate. The study deeply sequenced blood TCR repertoires of five healthy adults to estimate repertoire size and the extent of clonotype sharing between individuals. To increase sequencing depth and limit assay-specific biases, TCR repertoire library preparation and sequencing were carried out by different laboratories using diverse techniques. Between about 0.85 and 9.5 billion PBMCs per donor were obtained by leukapheresis.

Points the paper makes about the study in general: Based on pairwise subsampling, the degree of clonotype sharing among donors was expected to be affected by sequencing depth. Compared with non-shared clonotypes, the clonotypes found in all four sorted-subset donors had higher generation probabilities. Sampling was restricted to blood, and TCR repertoires in tissue are likely to differ from TCR repertoires in blood. The genetic and exposure-history diversity represented was limited by the small number of donors. Larger estimated clonotype richness was generally found for naive subsets than for memory subsets. Across four donors, approximately 4.9% of naive CD4, 3% to 4% of naive CD8, roughly 2.2% of memory CD4, and 0.4% of memory CD8 clonotypes were shared. Even with the large sequencing depth, rarefaction of the sorted-subset datasets indicated that sequencing was incomplete.

TCR CDR3 regions were amplified from genomic DNA by multiplex PCR using the deep immunoSEQ assay. Extracted genomic DNA from each cell subset was distributed evenly across all wells of several immunoSEQ 96-well plates, and each plate was treated as a replicate. For sorted subsets, about 200 ng genomic DNA, equal to 30,000 to 35,000 T cell genomes, was loaded into each replicate PCR. The purified libraries were quantified using a Qubit 3.0 fluorometer, sized with a Bioanalyzer 2100, and then quantified again using the KAPA Library Quantification kit. Every immunoSEQ 96-well plate was sequenced on a separate single-read 150-cycle Illumina NextSeq 550 flow cell. The paper's data handling went like this. Because only junctional sequences without quality scores were contained in the immunoSEQ output, filtering matching that applied to full-length reads could not be performed. To assign V/J genes and CDR3, sequences were annotated using PyIR, a Python wrapper for IgBLAST v1.9, with IMGT germline references. Any read was removed if the V/J assignment was weak (E-value above 1e-6), the CDR3 was missing, or the read contained stop codons, out-of-frame junctions, or ambiguous translated residues. V3J clonotypes were defined as sequences sharing the same inferred V gene, J gene, and CDR3 amino acid sequence. Percentage overlap between repertoires was calculated by dividing the number of shared unique clonotypes by the size of the smaller repertoire. Richness of each repertoire was evaluated using RTK rarefaction, the Chao1 estimator, and Recon v2.1 estimates of unobserved clonotypes. Generation probabilities for all TCRbeta clonotypes obtained by the gDNA method from a handful of donors were computed using OLGA. TCRdb holds this immuneACCESS table with in-frame rearrangements only. Some clones are missing; in checked studies, unresolved V genes explain under half, and the rest has no known cause. V, J and clone size are those of that table, while D and trimming were read from the DNA. For this sample the table gives about 1,900,000 clones, of which approximately 94% were detected only once. The leading ten clones occupy roughly 1.2% of the sample.

CD8 naive samples were CD45RO-negative cells positively selected for CCR7, giving a CD45RA+CCR7+ population that excluded TemRA cells. Donors were healthy HIV-negative adults with no recently reported acute infections or vaccinations. Every donor was a Caucasian adult living in Nashville, Tennessee, USA. Blood was collected by leukapheresis, and PBMCs were isolated by Ficoll-Histopaque density gradient centrifugation and then cryopreserved in liquid nitrogen vapor phase. Analytical flow cytometry was used to check the purity and quantity of each magnetically sorted T cell population. Genomic DNA was isolated from each sorted fraction and quantified by UV absorbance on a Nanodrop 2000c. Comment on this clone: There is no known antigen for this receptor. No much larger clone exists at a distance of one base, and base qualities are not known.

Trimmed from V: 4 bases; trimmed from J: 5 bases; junction bases lacking a gene match: 14. From a lookup of the germline V gene, CDR1 and CDR2 are MGHRA and YSYEKL. Reading from cysteine to phenylalanine, the CDR3 counts 18 amino acids. Just CDR3 DNA is preserved here, 54 bases in frame from base 1. The TCR comes from a man aged 18-30 years in good health. Here the chain combines TRBV4-1 and TRBJ2-7, with 13 junctional bases fitting TRBD2. Sequenced input: naive CD8+ T cells sorted from blood. The cell subset or site label, as the study defines it: CD45RA+CCR7+. The nucleotide sequence reads TGCGCCAGCAGCCTCCGACATGGACTAGCGGGAGTCTACCACGAGCAGTACTTC. The encoded protein is CASSLRHGLAGVYHEQYF.